The clone carrying this T cell receptor (beta chain) was seen a few times. The antigen is unknown. The sample comes from a study of T cell repertoires in cytomegalovirus infection. Study summary: In public TCR beta signatures, there were indications of both CMV infection and matching HLA type.

TCRdb recomputed calls from the reads with MiXCR, one row per CDR3 protein. Of 250,000 to 400,000 distinct CDR3 sequences in the sample, 20% to 30% were seen once. Trimming cost V 5 bases and J 2 bases; bases outside gene matches: 7. Germline lookup yields CDR1 MNHEY and CDR2 SMNVEV (reference sequence). The length of the CDR3 is 16 residues. General observations from the study: HLA-C-restricted CMV clonotypes gave the most frequent clonotype in two of eight donors.

The TCR originated in a human donor in good health (CMV status not recorded). Some clones in this sample may be carry-over from other donors' samples. The rearrangement uses TRBV27 and TRBJ2-5, with 11 bases aligning to TRBD1. The specimen comprised cultured PBMCs, sampled from culture after CMV antigen stimulation. The CDR3 spells CASSPPRDRGQETQYF. The DNA of the CDR3 is TGTGCCAGCAGTCCACCCCGGGACAGGGGGCAAGAGACCCAGTACTTC.